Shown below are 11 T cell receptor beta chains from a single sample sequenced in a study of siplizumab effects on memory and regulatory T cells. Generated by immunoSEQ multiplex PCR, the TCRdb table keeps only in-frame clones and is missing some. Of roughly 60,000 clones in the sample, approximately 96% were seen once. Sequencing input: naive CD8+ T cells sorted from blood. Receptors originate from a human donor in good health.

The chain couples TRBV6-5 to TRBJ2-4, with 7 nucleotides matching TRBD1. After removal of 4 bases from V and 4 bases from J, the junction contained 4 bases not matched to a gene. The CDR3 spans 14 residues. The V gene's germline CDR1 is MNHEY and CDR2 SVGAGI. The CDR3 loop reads CASSFGTEKNIQYF. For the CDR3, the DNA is TGTGCCAGCAGTTTCGGGACAGAGAAAAACATTCAGTACTTC.

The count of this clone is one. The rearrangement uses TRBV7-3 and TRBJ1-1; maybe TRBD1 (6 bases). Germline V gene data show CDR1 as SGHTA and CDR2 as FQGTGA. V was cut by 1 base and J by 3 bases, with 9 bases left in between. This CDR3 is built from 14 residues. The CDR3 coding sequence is TGTGCCAGCAGCTTAAGTCCAGGGGACACTGAAGCTTTCTTT. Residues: CASSLSPGDTEAFF.

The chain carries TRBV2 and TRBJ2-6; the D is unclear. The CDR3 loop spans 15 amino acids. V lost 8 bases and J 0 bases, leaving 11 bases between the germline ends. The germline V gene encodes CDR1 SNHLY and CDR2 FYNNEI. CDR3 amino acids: CASAPQLSGANVLTF. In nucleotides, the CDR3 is TGTGCCAGCGCCCCTCAACTCTCTGGGGCCAACGTCCTGACTTTC.

This chain's CDR3 is CASSLHGSTEAFF. The DNA for the CDR3 is TGTGCCAGCAGCTTACACGGGAGCACTGAAGCTTTCTTT. The V gene is TRBV7-9, the J gene TRBJ1-1; no clear D. Germline values: CDR1 SEHNR, CDR2 FQNEAQ (reference sequence). CDR3 length equals 13 residues. V lost 2 bases, J lost 4 bases, and 8 bases lay in between.

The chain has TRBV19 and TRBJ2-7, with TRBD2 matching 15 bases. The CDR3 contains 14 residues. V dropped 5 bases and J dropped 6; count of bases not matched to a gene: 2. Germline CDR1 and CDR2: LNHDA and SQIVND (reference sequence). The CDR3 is CASSPGLAGGEQYF. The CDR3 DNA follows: TGTGCCAGTAGTCCGGGACTAGCGGGGGGCGAGCAGTACTTC.

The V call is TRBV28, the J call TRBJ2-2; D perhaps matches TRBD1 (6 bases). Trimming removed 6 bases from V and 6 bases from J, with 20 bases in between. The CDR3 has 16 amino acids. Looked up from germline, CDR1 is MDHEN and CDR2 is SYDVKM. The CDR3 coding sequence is TGTGCCAGCAGGTCCCTCGGACAGCAATACCCCGGGGAGCTGTTTTTT. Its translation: CASRSLGQQYPGELFF.

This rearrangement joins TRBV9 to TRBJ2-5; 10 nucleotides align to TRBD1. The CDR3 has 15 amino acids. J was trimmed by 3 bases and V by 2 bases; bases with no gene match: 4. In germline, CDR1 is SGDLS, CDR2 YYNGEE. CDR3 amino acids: CASSVTGGFEETQYF. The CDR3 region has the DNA TGTGCCAGCAGCGTGACAGGGGGCTTTGAAGAGACCCAGTACTTC.

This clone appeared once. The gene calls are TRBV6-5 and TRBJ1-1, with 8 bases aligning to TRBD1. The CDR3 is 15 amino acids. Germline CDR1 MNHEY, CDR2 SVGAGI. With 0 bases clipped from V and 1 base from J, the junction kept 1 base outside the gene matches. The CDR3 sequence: CASSYSTGENTEAFF. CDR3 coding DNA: TGTGCCAGCAGTTACTCGACAGGGGAGAACACTGAAGCTTTCTTT.

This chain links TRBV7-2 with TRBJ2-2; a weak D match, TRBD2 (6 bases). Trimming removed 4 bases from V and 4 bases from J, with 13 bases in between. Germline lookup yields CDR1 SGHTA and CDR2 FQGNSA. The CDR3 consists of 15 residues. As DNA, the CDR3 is TGTGCCAGCAGCTCCCCTTCGGGAGTCACCGGGGAGCTGTTTTTT. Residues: CASSSPSGVTGELFF.

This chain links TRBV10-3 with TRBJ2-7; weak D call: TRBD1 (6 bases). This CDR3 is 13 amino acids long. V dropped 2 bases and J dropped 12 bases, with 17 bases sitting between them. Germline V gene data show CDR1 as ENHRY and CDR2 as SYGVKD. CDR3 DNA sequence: TGTGCCATCAGTGAGATCCGACAGGCAGTCAGGTACTTC. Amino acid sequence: CAISEIRQAVRYF.

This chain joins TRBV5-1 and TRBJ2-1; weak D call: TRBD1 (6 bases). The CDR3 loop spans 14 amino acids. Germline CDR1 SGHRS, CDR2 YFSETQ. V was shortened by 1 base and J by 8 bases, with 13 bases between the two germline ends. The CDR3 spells CASSLTGTWDEQFF. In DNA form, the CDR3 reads TGCGCCAGCAGCTTGACTGGGACATGGGATGAGCAGTTCTTC.